These 24 T cell receptor beta chains share one sample of origin, sequenced in a study of metastatic and nonmetastatic thyroid tumors. There were no patients who had received any treatment before thyroid surgery. TCRdb re-called clones via MiXCR from the PCR reads. The repertoire holds approximately 25,000 clones, around 14% seen once, with 15% to 19% in the top ten. Sequenced: blood. The receptors derive from a male donor with papillary thyroid cancer or a benign thyroid nodule (not recorded which). Some clones in this sample may be carry-over from other donors' samples.

Judged by abundance, this clone is medium-sized. The CDR3 DNA reads as TGTGCCAGCACACAGGGCAATCAGCCCCAGCATTTT. It is translated as CASTQGNQPQHF. The chain combines TRBV6-1 with TRBJ1-5; TRBD1 is a possible D gene (5 bases). CDR1 is MNHNS, CDR2 SASEGT, per germline. The CDR3 is 12 residues long. V shed 7 bases and J shed 2 bases, with 6 bases lying between them.

This clone was counted at least ten times. The V and J genes are TRBV2 and TRBJ2-1, with D possibly matching TRBD2 (5 bases). The germline V gene has CDR1 SNHLY and CDR2 FYNNEI. There are 15 residues in the CDR3. V was clipped by 11 bases and J by 2 bases, with 19 bases between them. In DNA, the CDR3 is TGTGCCGGGAGACCAAGAACCGGGGCCTACAATGAGCAGTTCTTC. Residues: CAGRPRTGAYNEQFF.

This clone was seen more than once but under ten times. The junction does not match germline at one end; this may be a read error. This sequence joins TRBV12-3 or TRBV12-4 and TRBJ2-3, with D possibly called TRBD1 or TRBD2 (5 bases each). The CDR3 consists of 16 residues. The CDR3 here is CASSLCRGRTTYTQYF. For the CDR3, the DNA is TGTGCCAGCAGTTTGTGCCGGGGCAGGACCACATATACGCAGTATTTT.

This clone was observed at least ten times. This chain uses TRBV30 with TRBJ2-6, with D tentatively TRBD2 (6 bases). Germline values: CDR1 GTSNPN, CDR2 SVGIG (reference sequence). The CDR3 has 15 residues. V was shortened by 3 bases and J by 4 bases, with 13 bases between the two germline ends. The CDR3 nucleotides are TGTGCCTGGAGGACGCTCGCGGGGGGGGCCAACGTCCTGACTTTC. The encoded protein is CAWRTLAGGANVLTF. The variable domain in full, completed from reference TRBV30 and TRBJ2-6, reads SQTIHQWPATLVQPVGSPLSLECTVEGTSNPNLYWYRQAAGRGLQLLFYSVGIGQISSEVPQNLSASRPQDRQFILSSKKLLLSDSGFYLCAWRTLAGGANVLTFGAGSRLTVL.

In its sample, this clone was seen many times. As DNA, the CDR3 is TGTGCCTGGAGAAGGTGGGACGGGGAGCTGTTTTTT. It yields the protein CAWRRWDGELFF. This chain connects TRBV30 to TRBJ2-2; D gene uncertain. Looked up from germline, CDR1 is GTSNPN and CDR2 is SVGIG (reference sequence). Trimming took 3 bases from V and 7 from J, leaving 9 bases between them. This CDR3 spans 12 amino acids.

Many counts were recorded for this clone. The V gene is TRBV2, the J gene TRBJ1-2, with no clear D. Germline-derived CDR1 and CDR2 are SNHLY and FYNNEI. This CDR3 spans 14 amino acids. The V gene lost 4 bases and the J gene lost 2 bases, with 11 bases spanning the gap. CDR3 in DNA: TGTGCCAGCAGTGTCGGAACCTCCAACTATGGCTACACCTTC. Protein: CASSVGTSNYGYTF.

This clone was recorded at least ten times. The V gene is TRBV9, the J gene TRBJ1-1, with TRBD1 matching 8 bases. This CDR3 has 14 residues. CDR1 and CDR2 (germline): SGDLS, YYNGEE. The V gene end was trimmed by 5 bases and the J gene end by 0 bases; junction bases not matched to a gene: 3. As DNA, the CDR3 is TGTGCCAGCAGTAGGACAGGGATGAACACTGAAGCTTTCTTT. Translating it yields CASSRTGMNTEAFF.

There are many counts of this clone. V is TRBV15 and J is TRBJ2-1, with D possibly being TRBD2 (6 bases). The CDR3 totals 15 residues. Trimming took off 3 bases at V and 4 bases at J, with 13 bases between the two ends. Germline lookup yields CDR1 LNHNV and CDR2 YYDKDF (reference sequence). DNA for the CDR3: TGTGCCACCAGCAGGGAGGGCCCTGCTTACAATGAGCAGTTCTTC. Encoded protein: CATSREGPAYNEQFF.

This clone appeared many times. The chain couples TRBV18 to TRBJ2-2; 8 bases agree with TRBD2. Germline V gives CDR1 KGHSH, CDR2 LQKENI. The CDR3 runs to 14 residues. V gave up 8 bases and J gave up 3 bases; unmatched junction bases: 5. CDR3 residues: CASGGTRDTGELFF. In DNA form, the CDR3 reads TGTGCCAGCGGCGGGACTAGGGACACCGGGGAGCTGTTTTTT.

A few counts support this clone. Possible read error: a much larger clone is one base away. V and J are TRBV19 and TRBJ2-5, with D tentatively TRBD1 or TRBD2 (5 bases each). The CDR3 sequence is 14 residues long. Per germline, CDR1 LNHDA and CDR2 SQIVND (reference sequence). The CDR3 spells CAKGTKESQENQYF. The CDR3 coding sequence is TGTGCCAAGGGGACCAAGGAGAGCCAAGAGAACCAGTACTTC. Full variable domain (remainder filled in from reference TRBV19 and TRBJ2-5): DGGITQSPKYLFRKEGQNVTLSCEQNLNHDAMYWYRQDPGQGLRLIYYSQIVNDFQKGDIAEGYSVSREKKESFPLTVTSAQKNPTAFYLCAKGTKESQENQYFGPGTRLLVL.

Ten or more counts support this clone. This chain connects TRBV9 to TRBJ2-1; 8 bases are shared with TRBD1. The length of the CDR3 is 13 residues. Germline V gives CDR1 SGDLS, CDR2 YYNGEE. Unmatched junction bases numbered 4, after V lost 5 bases and J lost 6 bases. The CDR3 DNA reads TGTGCCAGCAGTGGAACAGGGGGCAATGAGCAGTTCTTC. Translating it yields CASSGTGGNEQFF.

This clone has a count of ten or more. The gene calls are TRBV2 and TRBJ2-7; TRBD2 is a possible D gene (5 bases). This CDR3 comprises 10 residues. CDR1 is SNHLY and CDR2 is FYNNEI in the germline V gene. V shed 8 bases and J shed 9 bases, with 11 bases lying between them. CDR3 nucleotide sequence: TGTGCCAGCGTCCTCCGGGGGCAGTACTTC. Its protein product is CASVLRGQYF.

This clone was detected only a few times. The chain is built from TRBV10-3 and TRBJ2-7; the match to TRBD1 covers 9 bases. This CDR3 contains 17 residues. J was trimmed by 2 bases and V by 3 bases; bases with no gene match: 11. The germline V gene encodes CDR1 ENHRY and CDR2 SYGVKD. The CDR3 nucleotides read TGTGCCATCAGTGAAGGAGTACAGGGACAGGGAGCCTACGAGCAGTACTTC. Translation: CAISEGVQGQGAYEQYF.

This clone is labeled medium-sized. This chain joins TRBV6-5 and TRBJ2-7; no reliable D call. The V and J ends lost 2 bases and 3 bases respectively, with 11 bases between them. The CDR3 has 14 amino acids. CDR1 is MNHEY, CDR2 SVGAGI, per germline. The CDR3: CASSYANRIYEQYF. CDR3 nucleotides: TGTGCCAGCAGTTACGCCAACAGAATCTACGAGCAGTACTTC.

This clone came up many times. The V and J genes are TRBV6-1 and TRBJ2-7; maybe TRBD2 (7 bases). Trimming removed 4 bases at V and 7 bases at J, with 17 bases between. In germline, CDR1 is MNHNS, CDR2 SASEGT. The CDR3 has 14 amino acids. CDR3 nucleotides: TGTGCCAGCAGTGTTGGGGGGGGGCCGGAGGAGCAGTACTTC. It yields the protein CASSVGGGPEEQYF.

This clone was found many times. This chain joins TRBV12-3 or TRBV12-4 and TRBJ2-1; no definite D call. V lost 5 bases, J lost 1 base, and 9 bases lay in between. This CDR3 has 14 residues. CDR3 sequence: CASSTIGSYNEQFF. CDR3 bases: TGTGCCAGCAGTACAATCGGGTCCTACAATGAGCAGTTCTTC.

This clone was seen ten or more times. The V call is TRBV7-2, the J call TRBJ1-3, with D maybe TRBD1 (5 bases). V was trimmed by 6 bases and J by 2 bases, leaving 17 bases between them. CDR3 length equals 16 residues. Germline V lookup: CDR1 SGHTA, CDR2 FQGNSA. The CDR3 protein is CASSLTGPGTGNTIYF. The CDR3 DNA is TGTGCCAGCAGTTTAACGGGGCCCGGTACTGGAAACACCATATATTTT.

This clone was counted at least ten times. This sequence joins TRBV19 and TRBJ2-5; TRBD1 might be the D (5 bases). V was trimmed by 2 bases and J by 1 base, leaving 5 bases between them. The germline CDR1 and CDR2 sequences are LNHDA and SQIVND (reference sequence). The CDR3 spans 13 residues. This CDR3 reads CASSIRGQETQYF. CDR3 coding DNA: TGTGCCAGTAGTATAAGGGGCCAAGAGACCCAGTACTTC. The full variable domain, in which reference TRBV19 and TRBJ2-5 provide the parts outside the CDR3, is DGGITQSPKYLFRKEGQNVTLSCEQNLNHDAMYWYRQDPGQGLRLIYYSQIVNDFQKGDIAEGYSVSREKKESFPLTVTSAQKNPTAFYLCASSIRGQETQYFGPGTRLLVL.

This clone has ten or more counts. The chain recombines TRBV14 with TRBJ1-2; no firm D call. The CDR3 consists of 13 residues. Trimming removed 5 bases from V and 2 bases from J, with 9 bases in between. From germline, CDR1 is SGHDN and CDR2 FVKESK. The CDR3 region is CASSVRGNYGYTF. CDR3 sequence (DNA): TGTGCCAGCAGCGTCCGGGGAAACTATGGCTACACCTTC.

In its sample, this clone was seen many times. The J gene is TRBJ1-5, the V gene TRBV6-1; a weak D match, TRBD1 (6 bases). This CDR3 is 13 amino acids long. CDR1 is MNHNS, CDR2 SASEGT, per germline. V lost 6 bases and J lost 4, with 10 bases in between. CDR3 region: CASRATGNQPQHF. The CDR3 DNA is TGTGCCAGCAGAGCAACAGGGAATCAGCCCCAGCATTTT.

This clone occurred a few times. The rearrangement joins TRBV6-1 to TRBJ2-2, with 9 bases fitting TRBD2. Losses at the gene ends were 10 bases for V and 4 bases for J; bases not matched to a gene: 16. The CDR3 runs to 17 residues. Germline assignment: CDR1 MNHNS and CDR2 SASEGT. The CDR3 DNA follows: TGTGCCACCAGAGAGGGCGGGAGGGCCTTGGTCACCGGGGAGCTGTTTTTT. This encodes CATREGGRALVTGELFF.

At least ten counts were recorded for this clone. The rearrangement links TRBV4-1 to TRBJ2-3; 13 bases fit TRBD2. The V and J ends lost 9 bases and 2 bases, in that order; junction bases with no gene match: 8. The CDR3 has 16 amino acids. The germline CDR1 and CDR2 sequences are MGHRA and YSYEKL. CDR3 in DNA: TGCGCCAGTAACCAACTAGCGGGGGGGAACACAGATACGCAGTATTTT. It codes for CASNQLAGGNTDTQYF.

Ten or more counts support this clone. The rearrangement joins TRBV7-8 to TRBJ2-1, with 11 nucleotides matching TRBD2. After removal of 1 base from V and 8 bases from J, the junction contained 4 bases not matched to a gene. This CDR3 is built from 15 residues. Germline V gene lookup returns CDR1 SGHVS and CDR2 FQNEAQ. CDR3 DNA: TGTGCCAGCAGCTTAGGACTAGCGGGGTTTGATGAGCAGTTCTTC. Translation gives CASSLGLAGFDEQFF.

This clone has a handful of counts. V and J are TRBV6-1 and TRBJ1-1, with 7 nucleotides matching TRBD1. Germline CDR1 reads MNHNS; CDR2 reads SASEGT. CDR3 length equals 13 residues. V was pared by 5 bases and J by 5 bases, with 5 bases of the junction left unmatched. The CDR3 spells CASSQSGGTEAFF. CDR3 in DNA: TGTGCCAGCAGTCAATCAGGGGGGACTGAAGCTTTCTTT.